Shown below are 31 T cell receptor beta chains from a single sample sequenced in a study of blood T cell repertoires in COVID-19. The data were produced by immunoSEQ multiplex PCR, yet TCRdb's version contains in-frame clones alone and is incomplete. The profile shows 81,000 or so clones, about 85% of them singletons. Sequences were obtained from peripheral blood. The receptors shown here come from a woman in her seventies with active or convalescent COVID-19.

The genes are TRBV15 and TRBJ2-6; maybe TRBD1 (5 bases). V shed 3 bases and J shed 4 bases, with 10 bases lying between them. Germline CDR1 LNHNV, CDR2 YYDKDF (reference sequence). The CDR3 contains 15 residues. In DNA, the CDR3 is TGTGCCACCAGCAGCCCAGGGCCCGGGGCCAACGTCCTGACTTTC. As protein: CATSSPGPGANVLTF.

The rearrangement links TRBV6-2 or TRBV6-3 to TRBJ1-1; D is unclear. The CDR3 covers 12 residues. Per the germline V gene, CDR1 is MNHEY and CDR2 is SVGEGT. V lost 1 base and J 4 bases, leaving 4 bases between the germline ends. The CDR3 DNA sequence: TGTGCCAGCAGTTACTACGGCACTGAAGCTTTCTTT. It yields the protein CASSYYGTEAFF.

The chain employs TRBV6-5 and TRBJ1-5; D is unresolved. Germline V gene sequence: CDR1 MNHEY, CDR2 SVGAGI. The CDR3 is 13 residues long. Trimming took 6 bases from V and 5 from J, leaving 11 bases between them. The CDR3 sequence: CASRRFGDQPQHF. CDR3 in DNA: TGTGCCAGCAGGAGATTCGGGGATCAGCCCCAGCATTTT.

This chain connects TRBV19 to TRBJ2-2, with a possible D match to TRBD2 (6 bases). V was pared by 10 bases and J by 8 bases, with 26 bases between. Germline V gene data show CDR1 as LNHDA and CDR2 as SQIVND (reference sequence). The CDR3 is 16 amino acids. CDR3 DNA sequence: TGTGCCACCAAAAAACGGGGAGGAGGTTATGGTGGGGAGCTGTTTTTT. This encodes CATKKRGGGYGGELFF.

The count of this clone is one. V gene TRBV6-5 combines with J gene TRBJ2-7; perhaps TRBD1 as D (6 bases). CDR1 and CDR2 (germline): MNHEY, SVGAGI. The CDR3 is 14 residues long. Trimming pared 3 bases from V and 2 bases from J, leaving 11 bases between. The CDR3, as DNA: TGTGCCAGCAGTTATCAGACAGGAGCCTACGAGCAGTACTTC. It codes for CASSYQTGAYEQYF.

Here the CDR3 DNA reads TGTGCCAGCAGCGCCAGGACAGGGTCTGGAAACACCATATATTTT. Its translation: CASSARTGSGNTIYF. V and J are TRBV5-8 and TRBJ1-3; 8 bases line up with TRBD1. J was trimmed by 1 base and V by 4 bases; bases with no gene match: 4. The germline V gene has CDR1 SGHTS and CDR2 YDEGEE. This CDR3 has 15 amino acids.

The V call is TRBV3-1 (or the pseudogene TRBV3-2), the J call TRBJ1-1, with 9 bases that match TRBD1. Germline loops: CDR1 LGHDT, CDR2 YNNKEL (reference sequence). The V and J ends lost 5 bases and 1 base, in that order; junction bases with no gene match: 8. The CDR3 extends over 16 amino acids. The CDR3 DNA follows: TGTGCCAGCAGCGGGGGAGGACAGGGGTGGAACACTGAAGCTTTCTTT. Translating it yields CASSGGGQGWNTEAFF.

The chain is built from TRBV14 and TRBJ1-6; the match to TRBD1 covers 7 bases. This CDR3 has 14 amino acids. Unmatched junction bases numbered 2, after V lost 1 base and J lost 8 bases. The germline V gene has CDR1 SGHDN and CDR2 FVKESK. The CDR3 DNA sequence: TGTGCCAGCAGCCAAGTTACAGGGGATTCACCCCTCCACTTT. As protein: CASSQVTGDSPLHF.

This clone was seen a single time. The chain is built from TRBV5-1 and TRBJ1-2; weak D call: TRBD1 (5 bases). V was pared by 3 bases and J by 2 bases, with 8 bases between. The CDR3 has 13 amino acids. The germline CDR1 and CDR2 sequences are SGHRS and YFSETQ. The CDR3 here is CASSSDINYGYTF. The CDR3 nucleotides are TGCGCCAGCAGCTCGGACATCAACTATGGCTACACCTTC.

The CDR3 here is CASSDVFSV. CDR3 nucleotide sequence: TGTGCCAGCAGTGACGTTTTCTCCGTC. The chain has TRBV6-4 and TRBJ2-7; D is uncertain. CDR1 is MRHNA and CDR2 is SNTAGT in the germline V gene. The CDR3 totals 9 residues.

This sequence joins TRBV2 and TRBJ2-3; 10 positions agree with TRBD2. V trimming: 1 base; J trimming: 2 bases; junction bases outside the gene matches: 3. CDR1 and CDR2 from the germline V gene are SNHLY and FYNNEI. This CDR3 has 16 residues. The CDR3 protein is CASSEGLAGVTDTQYF. CDR3 nucleotide sequence: TGTGCCAGCAGTGAAGGGCTAGCGGGGGTCACAGATACGCAGTATTTT.

The gene calls are TRBV6-6 and TRBJ1-2; 10 positions agree with TRBD1. The CDR3 runs to 13 residues. CDR1 MNHNY and CDR2 SVGAGI come from the germline V gene (reference sequence). J gave up 6 bases and V 7 bases, and 5 bases lay outside the gene matches. The CDR3 region is CASNKGTGDGYTF. The CDR3 DNA reads TGTGCCAGCAACAAAGGGACAGGGGATGGCTACACCTTC.

The rearrangement uses TRBV7-2 and TRBJ2-3; D may be TRBD2 (6 bases). V shed 7 bases and J shed 2 bases, with 13 bases lying between them. Germline V gene data show CDR1 as SGHTA and CDR2 as FQGNSA. CDR3 size: 14 residues. CDR3 in DNA: TGTGCCAGCACCCGGGACTGGAACACAGATACGCAGTATTTT. Translated, it gives CASTRDWNTDTQYF.

This clone is a singleton in its sample. This specimen includes other DNA sequences encoding the same CDR3. This chain links TRBV5-1 with TRBJ2-2; D perhaps matches TRBD1 (6 bases). The V gene's germline CDR1 is SGHRS and CDR2 YFSETQ. The ends were cut back, 3 bases at V and 0 bases at J, with 9 bases in the middle. This CDR3 comprises 15 residues. The chain's CDR3 is CASSSGTSNTGELFF. In nucleotides, the CDR3 is TGCGCCAGCAGCTCTGGGACATCGAACACCGGGGAGCTGTTTTTT.

The V call is TRBV10-3, the J call TRBJ1-2; tentatively, D is TRBD1 (5 bases). This CDR3 spans 13 amino acids. The V and J ends lost 6 bases and 4 bases respectively, with 12 bases between them. Germline values: CDR1 ENHRY, CDR2 SYGVKD. DNA for the CDR3: TGTGCCATCAGGGGGGGTTCCCCCTATGGCTACACCTTC. Protein product: CAIRGGSPYGYTF.

CDR3 sequence reads: CAISEWTGGNQPQHF. The CDR3 coding sequence is TGTGCCATCAGTGAGTGGACAGGGGGAAATCAGCCCCAGCATTTT. The chain couples TRBV10-3 to TRBJ1-5; TRBD1 agrees at 10 bases. Germline-derived CDR1 and CDR2 are ENHRY and SYGVKD. With 1 base clipped from V and 4 bases from J, the junction kept 1 base outside the gene matches. The CDR3 has 15 amino acids.

This clone was detected a few times. The V call is TRBV10-2, the J call TRBJ1-2; 10 bases fit TRBD1. V shed 6 bases, J shed 3 bases, and the junction held 1 base outside the gene matches. This CDR3 is 13 amino acids long. From germline, CDR1 is WSHSY and CDR2 SAAADI. The CDR3 coding sequence is TGCGCCAGCAGGGGACAGGGGTACTATGGCTACACCTTC. Protein product: CASRGQGYYGYTF.

This chain connects TRBV2 to TRBJ1-1; weak D call: TRBD1 (6 bases). V was clipped by 8 bases and J by 3 bases, with 7 bases between them. The CDR3 has 11 amino acids. Germline-derived CDR1 and CDR2 are SNHLY and FYNNEI. This chain's CDR3 is CASEGDTEAFF. Here the CDR3 DNA reads TGTGCCAGCGAGGGGGACACTGAAGCTTTCTTT.

The V call is TRBV6-4, the J call TRBJ2-7, with TRBD1 as a possible D gene (6 bases). Trimming stripped 8 bases from V and 3 bases from J, with 20 bases between. The CDR3 covers 15 residues. Germline lookup yields CDR1 MRHNA and CDR2 SNTAGT. CDR3 amino acids: CASLTKTGTLYEQYF. The CDR3 nucleotides read TGTGCCAGCCTTACTAAGACAGGTACCCTCTACGAGCAGTACTTC.

The chain carries TRBV7-9 and TRBJ1-2; no firm D call. V shed 5 bases and J shed 7 bases, with 17 bases lying between them. The CDR3 spans 14 residues. In germline, CDR1 is SEHNR, CDR2 FQNEAQ (reference sequence). The CDR3 DNA follows: TGTGCCAGCAGCCTATCGGACGGGCGGGGTGGCTACACCTTC. Protein: CASSLSDGRGGYTF. The variable domain in full, completed from reference TRBV7-9 and TRBJ1-2, reads DTGVSQNPRHKITKRGQNVTFRCDPISEHNRLYWYRQTLGQGPEFLTYFQNEAQLEKSRLLSDRFSAERPKGSFSTLEIQRTEQGDSAMYLCASSLSDGRGGYTFGSGTRLTVV.

In its sample, this clone was seen once. V usage is TRBV13 and J usage is TRBJ1-6; D unresolved. Trimming stripped 3 bases from V and 9 bases from J, with 18 bases between. The CDR3 sequence is 16 residues long. Per the germline V gene, CDR1 is PRHDT and CDR2 is FYEKMQ (reference sequence). The CDR3 sequence is CASSFKRLQVGSPLHF. For the CDR3, the DNA is TGTGCCAGCAGCTTCAAGAGACTTCAAGTAGGTTCACCCCTCCACTTT.

The V gene is TRBV28, the J gene TRBJ2-3; TRBD2 agrees at 11 bases. The V gene end was trimmed by 0 bases and the J gene end by 7 bases; junction bases not matched to a gene: 9. Germline assignment: CDR1 MDHEN and CDR2 SYDVKM. The CDR3 runs to 17 residues. The CDR3 loop is CASSLWPSGGSIYTQYF. The DNA for the CDR3 is TGTGCCAGCAGTTTATGGCCTAGCGGGGGGTCAATCTATACGCAGTATTTT. Using reference TRBV28 and TRBJ2-3 for the parts outside the CDR3, the full variable domain is DVKVTQSSRYLVKRTGEKVFLECVQDMDHENMFWYRQDPGLGLRLIYFSYDVKMKEKGDIPEGYSVSREKKERFSLILESASTNQTSMYLCASSLWPSGGSIYTQYFGPGTRLTVL.

This clone has only one observation. The chain has TRBV28 and TRBJ2-7; 8 nucleotides match TRBD1. Germline V gene lookup returns CDR1 MDHEN and CDR2 SYDVKM. After removal of 3 bases from V and 1 base from J, the junction contained 5 bases not matched to a gene. The CDR3 spans 15 residues. CDR3 nucleotide sequence: TGTGCCAGCAGTTTCGGTGGGACAGGATCCTACGAGCAGTACTTC. This codes for CASSFGGTGSYEQYF. Combining the CDR3 with reference TRBV28 and TRBJ2-7 gives the whole variable domain DVKVTQSSRYLVKRTGEKVFLECVQDMDHENMFWYRQDPGLGLRLIYFSYDVKMKEKGDIPEGYSVSREKKERFSLILESASTNQTSMYLCASSFGGTGSYEQYFGPGTRLTVT.

In DNA form, the CDR3 reads TGTGCCAGCAGCCGAGAGCGGGGGGGCTATGAGCAGTTCTTC. Translated, it gives CASSRERGGYEQFF. The chain combines TRBV4-2 with TRBJ2-1, with 10 bases lining up with TRBD2. The CDR3 extends over 14 amino acids. Germline V lookup: CDR1 LGHNA, CDR2 YNFKEQ. Trimming removed 4 bases from V and 8 bases from J; junction bases left unmatched: 5.

The rearrangement links TRBV5-1 to TRBJ2-6; TRBD2 is a possible D gene (5 bases). The V end lost 4 bases, the J end lost 4 bases, and 12 bases lay between the germline ends. The CDR3 consists of 15 residues. Germline CDR1 and CDR2: SGHRS and YFSETQ. The CDR3 loop reads CASSQDGNGANVLTF. For the CDR3, the DNA is TGCGCCAGCAGCCAGGACGGGAACGGGGCCAACGTCCTGACTTTC.

The chain carries TRBV18 and TRBJ2-1; 7 bases fit TRBD2. There are 15 residues in the CDR3. J lost 7 bases, V lost 1 base, and 7 bases had no gene match. The germline CDR1 and CDR2 sequences are KGHSH and LQKENI. The CDR3 reads CASSPLAGEGNEQFF. The CDR3 DNA follows: TGTGCCAGCTCACCACTCGCGGGGGAAGGGAATGAGCAGTTCTTC. Complete variable domain (other parts from reference TRBV18 and TRBJ2-1): NAGVMQNPRHLVRRRGQEARLRCSPMKGHSHVYWYRQLPEEGLKFMVYLQKENIIDESGMPKERFSAEFPKEGPSILRIQQVVRGDSAAYFCASSPLAGEGNEQFFGPGTRLTVL.

A single count supports this clone. The rearrangement links TRBV4-1 to TRBJ1-4; 7 bases are shared with TRBD1. V was pared by 0 bases and J by 8 bases, with 9 bases of the junction left unmatched. Germline CDR1 reads MGHRA; CDR2 reads YSYEKL. There are 16 residues in the CDR3. The CDR3 nucleotides read TGCGCCAGCAGCCAAGATTTATGGGACAGCTGGGAAAAACTGTTTTTT. It encodes CASSQDLWDSWEKLFF.

J is TRBJ1-2 and V is TRBV6-2 or TRBV6-3, with D hard to call. The germline CDR1 and CDR2 sequences are MNHEY and SVGEGT. Trimming removed 6 bases from V and 2 bases from J, with 10 bases in between. The CDR3 is 13 residues long. CDR3 sequence: CASSPGSNYGYTF. CDR3 sequence (DNA): TGTGCCAGCAGCCCCGGTTCCAACTATGGCTACACCTTC.

The J gene is TRBJ2-7, the V gene TRBV9; 8 positions match TRBD1. Germline loops: CDR1 SGDLS, CDR2 YYNGEE. Trimming removed 5 bases from V and 6 bases from J; junction bases left unmatched: 7. The CDR3 runs 13 residues. The CDR3: CASSGRTGSEQYF. In nucleotides, the CDR3 is TGTGCCAGCAGTGGGCGGACAGGGTCCGAGCAGTACTTC.

J is TRBJ1-6 and V is TRBV7-2; no firm D call. The CDR3 contains 15 residues. The germline V gene has CDR1 SGHTA and CDR2 FQGNSA. V lost 1 base and J 1 base, leaving 5 bases between the germline ends. In DNA, the CDR3 is TGTGCCAGCAGCTTAGACCGGTCCTATAATTCACCCCTCCACTTT. Its translation is CASSLDRSYNSPLHF.

The rearrangement uses TRBV28 and TRBJ2-7; 10 nucleotides line up with TRBD2. V was clipped by 6 bases and J by 2 bases; unmatched bases: 7. Germline CDR1 and CDR2: MDHEN and SYDVKM. CDR3 size: 15 residues. CDR3 loop: CASRAGTSVPYEQYF. In DNA, the CDR3 is TGTGCCAGCAGAGCCGGGACTAGCGTTCCCTACGAGCAGTACTTC.